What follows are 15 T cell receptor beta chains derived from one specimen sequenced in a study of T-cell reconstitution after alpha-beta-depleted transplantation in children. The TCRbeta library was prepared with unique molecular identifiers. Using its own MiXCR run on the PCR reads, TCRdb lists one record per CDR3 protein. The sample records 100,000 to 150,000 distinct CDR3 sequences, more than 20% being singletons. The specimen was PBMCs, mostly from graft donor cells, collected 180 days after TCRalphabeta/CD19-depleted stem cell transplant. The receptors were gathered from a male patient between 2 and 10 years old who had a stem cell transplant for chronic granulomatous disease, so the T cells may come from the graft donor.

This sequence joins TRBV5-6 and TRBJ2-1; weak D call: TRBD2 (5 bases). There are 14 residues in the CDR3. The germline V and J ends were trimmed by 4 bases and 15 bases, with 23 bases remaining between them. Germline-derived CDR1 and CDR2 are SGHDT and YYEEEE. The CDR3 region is CASSTGSYGPRPFF. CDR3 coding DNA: TGTGCCAGCAGCACGGGGAGCTACGGTCCGCGGCCGTTCTTC.

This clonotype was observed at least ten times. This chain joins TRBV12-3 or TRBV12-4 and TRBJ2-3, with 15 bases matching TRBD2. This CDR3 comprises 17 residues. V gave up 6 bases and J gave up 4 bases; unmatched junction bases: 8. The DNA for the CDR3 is TGTGCCAGCAGCCTCGGACTAGCGGGAGGGTCATCAGATACGCAGTATTTT. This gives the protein CASSLGLAGGSSDTQYF.

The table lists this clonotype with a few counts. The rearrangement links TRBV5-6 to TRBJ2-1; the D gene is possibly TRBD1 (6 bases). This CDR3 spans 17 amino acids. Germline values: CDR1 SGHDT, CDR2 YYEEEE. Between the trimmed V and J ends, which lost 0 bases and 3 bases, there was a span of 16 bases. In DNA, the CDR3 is TGTGCCAGCAGCTTGGCTCGAGGGGCAGGGGTCTACAATGAGCAGTTCTTC. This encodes CASSLARGAGVYNEQFF.

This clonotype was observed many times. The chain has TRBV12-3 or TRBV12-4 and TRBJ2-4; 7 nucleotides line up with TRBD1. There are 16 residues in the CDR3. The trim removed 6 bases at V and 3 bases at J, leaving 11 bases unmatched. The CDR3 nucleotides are TGTGCCAGCAGCCCAAACAGGGGTGGAGACAAAAACATTCAGTACTTC. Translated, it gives CASSPNRGGDKNIQYF.

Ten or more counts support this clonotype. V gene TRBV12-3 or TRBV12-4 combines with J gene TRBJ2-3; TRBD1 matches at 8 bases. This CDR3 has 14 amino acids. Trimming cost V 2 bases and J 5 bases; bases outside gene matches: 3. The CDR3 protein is CASSLQGAKDTQYF. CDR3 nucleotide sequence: TGTGCCAGCAGTTTACAGGGGGCCAAAGATACGCAGTATTTT.

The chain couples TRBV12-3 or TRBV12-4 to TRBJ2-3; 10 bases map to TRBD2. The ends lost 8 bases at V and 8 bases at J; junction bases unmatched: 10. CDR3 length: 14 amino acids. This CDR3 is CASQTGLAAVTQYF. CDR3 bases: TGTGCCAGCCAAACAGGACTAGCGGCAGTTACGCAGTATTTT.

The CDR3 protein is CASSAPQGANTGELFF. CDR3 bases: TGTGCCAGCAGCGCCCCACAGGGAGCGAACACCGGGGAGCTGTTTTTT. The J gene is TRBJ2-2, the V gene TRBV9, with TRBD1 as a possible D gene (6 bases). Trimming stripped 3 bases from V and 0 bases from J, with 12 bases between. The CDR3 has 16 amino acids. Per germline, CDR1 SGDLS and CDR2 YYNGEE.

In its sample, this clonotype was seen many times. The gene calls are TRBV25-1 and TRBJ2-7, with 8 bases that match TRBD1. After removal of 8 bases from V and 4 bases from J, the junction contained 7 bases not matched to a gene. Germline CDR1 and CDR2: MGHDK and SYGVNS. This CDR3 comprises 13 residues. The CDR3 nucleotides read TGTGCCAGCTCAAGACAGGGGAAATACGAGCAGTACTTC. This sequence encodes CASSRQGKYEQYF.

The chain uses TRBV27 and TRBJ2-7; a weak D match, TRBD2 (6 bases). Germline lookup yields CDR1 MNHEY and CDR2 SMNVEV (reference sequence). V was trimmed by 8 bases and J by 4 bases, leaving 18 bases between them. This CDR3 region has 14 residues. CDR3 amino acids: CASGSTAGRYEQYF. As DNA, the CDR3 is TGTGCCAGCGGGTCCACCGCAGGGAGGTACGAGCAGTACTTC.

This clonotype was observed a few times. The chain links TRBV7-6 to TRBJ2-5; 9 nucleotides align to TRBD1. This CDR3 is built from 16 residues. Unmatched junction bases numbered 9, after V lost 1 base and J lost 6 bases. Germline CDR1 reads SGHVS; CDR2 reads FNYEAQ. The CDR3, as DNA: TGTGCCAGCAGCTTAGGGTGCGGGGACAGGGACCAGACCCAGTACTTC. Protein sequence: CASSLGCGDRDQTQYF.

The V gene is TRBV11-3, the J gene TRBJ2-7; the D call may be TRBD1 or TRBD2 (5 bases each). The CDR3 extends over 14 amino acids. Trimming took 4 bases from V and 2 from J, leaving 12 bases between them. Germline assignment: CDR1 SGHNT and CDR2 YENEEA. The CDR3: CASSSQGATYEQYF. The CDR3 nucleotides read TGTGCCAGCAGCTCCCAGGGAGCCACCTACGAGCAGTACTTC.

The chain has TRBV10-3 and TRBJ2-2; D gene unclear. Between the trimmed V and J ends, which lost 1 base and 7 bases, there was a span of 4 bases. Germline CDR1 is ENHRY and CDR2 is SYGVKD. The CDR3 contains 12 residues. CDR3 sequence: CAISEFVGELFF. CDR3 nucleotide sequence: TGTGCCATCAGTGAGTTCGTCGGGGAGCTGTTTTTT.

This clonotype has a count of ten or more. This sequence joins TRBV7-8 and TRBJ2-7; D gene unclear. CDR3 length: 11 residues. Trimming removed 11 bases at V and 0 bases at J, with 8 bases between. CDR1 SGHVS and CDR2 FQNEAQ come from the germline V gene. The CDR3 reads CASGHSYEQYF. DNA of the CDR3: TGTGCCTCGGGCCACTCCTACGAGCAGTACTTC.

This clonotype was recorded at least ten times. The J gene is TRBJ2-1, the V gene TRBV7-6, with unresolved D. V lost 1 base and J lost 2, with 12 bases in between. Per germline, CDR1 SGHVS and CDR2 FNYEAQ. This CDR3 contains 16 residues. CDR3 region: CASSLVAPWPYNEQFF. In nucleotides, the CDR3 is TGTGCCAGCAGCTTAGTGGCTCCATGGCCCTACAATGAGCAGTTCTTC.

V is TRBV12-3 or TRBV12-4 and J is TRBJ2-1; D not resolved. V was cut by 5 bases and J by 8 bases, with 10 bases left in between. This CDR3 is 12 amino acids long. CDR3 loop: CASSLPPDEQFF. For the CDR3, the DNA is TGTGCCAGCAGTCTCCCCCCCGATGAGCAGTTCTTC.